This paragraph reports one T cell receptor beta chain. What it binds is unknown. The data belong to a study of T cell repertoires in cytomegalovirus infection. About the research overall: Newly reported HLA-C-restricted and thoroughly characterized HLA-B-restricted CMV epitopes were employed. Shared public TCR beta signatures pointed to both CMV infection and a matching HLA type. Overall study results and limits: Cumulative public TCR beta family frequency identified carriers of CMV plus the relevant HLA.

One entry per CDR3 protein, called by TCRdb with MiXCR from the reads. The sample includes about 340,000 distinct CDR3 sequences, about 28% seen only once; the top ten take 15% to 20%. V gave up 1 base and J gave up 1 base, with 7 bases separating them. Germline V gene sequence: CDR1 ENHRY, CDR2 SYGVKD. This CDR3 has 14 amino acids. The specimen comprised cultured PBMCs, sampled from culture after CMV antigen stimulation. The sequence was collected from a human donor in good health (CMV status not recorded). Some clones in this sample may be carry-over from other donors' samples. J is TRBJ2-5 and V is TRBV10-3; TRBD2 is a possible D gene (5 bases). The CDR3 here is CAISEFSGQETQYF. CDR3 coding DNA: TGTGCCATCAGTGAGTTCAGCGGCCAAGAGACCCAGTACTTC.